This T cell receptor (beta chain) derives from a study of human T cells and chemical hapten exposure. This sample's time point: patch test 1, 2 weeks after DPC sensitization. Treatment denoted: therapeutic diphenylcyclopropenone sensitization with weekly scalp DPC. The sample holds many counts of this clonotype. Trimming removed 0 bases from V and 3 bases from J; junction bases left unmatched: 7. This CDR3 spans 15 amino acids. Germline V gene lookup returns CDR1 DFQATT and CDR2 SNEGSKA (reference sequence). A single record per CDR3 protein comes from TCRdb applying MiXCR to the RACE reads. The data contain about 360,000 distinct CDR3 sequences, around 7% of them singletons.

This sequence originates from a woman between 18 and 29 years old with alopecia areata. Some clones in this sample may be carry-over from other donors' samples. The chain is built from TRBV20-1 and TRBJ1-2, with 7 bases aligning to TRBD1. The material was whole blood, obtained in connection with sensitization to the hapten diphenylcyclopropenone (DPC). CDR3 loop: CSARDTDRVDYGYTF. CDR3 DNA: TGCAGTGCTAGAGACACCGACAGGGTTGACTATGGCTACACCTTC.